This T cell receptor beta chain came from a study of cytomegalovirus exposure and HLA in healthy donors (dated by TCRdb to about 2017). In terms of the full investigation: In an earlier analysis of 587 of the donors, about 260 Gb of sequence data and 90 million to 130 million unique TCR beta sequences from 180 million or so T cells were reported. Using immunosequencing, the study profiled T cell repertoires from 640 or so subjects and related those repertoires to cytomegalovirus serostatus. Genome-wide SNP genotypes for about three fifths of the roughly 670 donors were used in a later genetic analysis, which treated that subset as a discovery cohort. The study aimed to test whether signatures of past pathogen exposure could be identified by cataloging public T cell receptors. All discovery cohort repertoires had been generated using a single sequencing platform. Among some 400 genotyped donors of the cohort, an average of roughly 230,000 unique TCR beta nucleotide sequences was sequenced per donor, of which 15% to 20% were non-productive. Along with the roughly 670-subject first cohort, a separate validation cohort of 120 different subjects was used. Roughly 5 DR-DQ haplotypes were handled as single units for association and clustering, since linkage in the cohort was strong. An early release covering roughly 640 HLA-typed donors comprised about 310 gigabases of sequencing data and around 86 million unique TCR sequences. Alongside the repertoire data, information on donor age, sex, ethnicity and CMV serostatus was compiled. The number of donors typed differed by locus, with about 629-630 for A, B, C, DRB1 and DQB1, around 520 for DQA1, 600 to 610 for DPA1, and around 430 for DPB1. The later analysis used no new phenotypic data to find candidate immune exposures, relying instead on TCR beta sequences and their occurrence across donors. An earlier analysis of several hundred of the donors applied high-throughput TCR beta sequencing to assess whether each TCR beta V gene segment acted as functional or pseudogenic. To predict cytomegalovirus infection status, the study combined high-throughput TCR immunosequencing, statistical association of individual TCRs with disease status, and machine learning. HLA typing included class I and class II loci at four-digit resolution. In a later analysis, previously published TCR beta repertoires from 670 or so donors were re-analyzed and high-resolution HLA genotyping was added so that TCR occurrence patterns could be studied. Of the 300 to 450 genotyped donors, over 65% fell in the genetic ancestry cluster associated with self-reported Caucasian donors.

This clone was seen just once. What this receptor recognizes is not known. Base qualities were left out, and no much larger clone turns up one base away. In total, 666 healthy bone marrow donors made up the cohort. Cohort members were all nominally healthy when sampled, although unrecorded immune exposures were likely present. The donor was CMV seronegative and was included in the group of a few hundred seronegative cohort members. Each donor provided a peripheral blood sample, and peripheral blood mononuclear cells were used for TCR beta sequencing. Genomic DNA was extracted from the blood cell samples with the Qiagen DNeasy Blood Extraction Kit. Deletion took 0 bases off V and 1 base off J, with a span of 7 bases between the germline ends. As encoded in the germline V gene, CDR1 is SGDLS while CDR2 is YYNGEE. The CDR3 has 14 amino acids, counting the end cysteine and phenylalanine. The DNA shown is the 42-base CDR3, in frame from base 1.

Library preparation was by the immunoSEQ multiplex PCR assay. For the multiplex PCR, a mixture combining 60 forward primers for TCR Vbeta segments and 13 reverse primers for TCR Jbeta segments was used. The CDR3 region of rearranged TCR beta genes was amplified from genomic DNA by a multiplex PCR assay. The amplified TCR beta libraries were sequenced on the Illumina HiSeq System as 87-base-pair reads. The authors processed their data as follows. A later analysis counted around 72 million unique TCR beta chains across the 650 to 700 repertoires, and roughly 11 million of these chains were shared by at least two donors. To remove PCR and sequencing errors, raw reads were error-corrected and collapsed into unique sequences using a nearest-neighbor algorithm that merged closely related sequences. CDR3 sequences were aligned to IMGT reference sequences to assign V, D and J gene segments. For a sequence to be retained, a match of at least six nucleotides was required to both a V gene segment and a J gene segment. Rearrangements were called productive when the CDR3 lacked stop codons and stayed in frame with V and J; all others were non-productive. Following IMGT convention, CDR3 was defined as the stretch from the second conserved V-encoded cysteine to the conserved J-encoded phenylalanine. Sequences without an unambiguous match to a single V gene segment were excluded from the earlier analysis of several hundred of the donors. In an earlier analysis of 587 of the donors, a V segment was called functional when productive rearrangements were above 56.7%, and segregating when the standard deviation between donors exceeded 5%. A statistical classification framework was developed to diagnose cytomegalovirus status using the catalog of TCR beta chain sequences. V and J gene assignment, in a later analysis, came from comparing TCR nucleotide sequences with IMGT/GENE-DB human TR gene sequences. The TCRdist pipeline was used in a later analysis to assign CDR3 sequences and most-parsimonious VDJ recombination scenarios. A later analysis defined each TCR beta chain by its CDR3 amino acid sequence plus V-gene family, and excluded reads lacking a unique V-gene family. As a way to deal with suspected cross-contamination and a sequencing artifact, a later analysis dropped roughly 600 nucleotide sequences that were highly shared and had low generation probability. For each public chain, a later analysis derived a clonal expansion index from normalized ranks of inferred template counts within each repertoire. A later analysis computed generation probabilities with a VDJ recombination model fitted to out-of-frame rearrangements, and checked the results against IGoR. A later analysis scored TCR-TCR, TCR-HLA and TCR-CMV co-occurrence with hypergeometric tests, applying a repertoire-size bias correction to TCR pairs. In a later analysis, false discovery rates were estimated by permuting HLA or CMV assignments 20 times. In a later analysis, co-occurring TCRs were grouped using DBSCAN, and TCRdist sequence similarity was added for clustering within HLA-allele-positive subsets. Co-occurrence clustering excluded repertoires with fewer than 30,000 or more than 120,000 public chains, plus five with anomalous nucleotide sharing. TCRdb provides this immuneACCESS table in a form limited to in-frame rearrangements. Some clones are lacking; in checked studies, under half of them reflect an unresolved V gene, and why the rest are absent is not known. D and trimming come from the DNA, and the V and J calls and clone size come from that table. The sample yields some 200,000 clones; about 81% were counted once. The ten largest clones capture around 0.8% of the sample.

Here is what the overall study found, with its caveats: A total of fewer than 200 TCR beta chains were listed by the study as associated with cytomegalovirus. A further reported finding was that TCR beta sequences accurately predicted the HLA-A and HLA-B alleles for most subjects in the first cohort. A few of the identified cytomegalovirus-associated TCR beta chains were confirmed in vitro to be specific for cytomegalovirus antigens. The sequencing pipeline was judged likely to have produced a cluster of highly shared sequence variants as a technical artifact. Most TCR sequences were observed very rarely across donors, whereas some public TCRs were present in many individuals. A later analysis found that HLA-associated TCR beta chains were more clonally expanded and had lower generation probabilities than equally common non-associated chains. Some IMGT-functional V segments, including TRBV6-2 and TRBV6-3, could not be distinguished by the 87-base-pair reads and were therefore excluded. In a later genetic analysis, a missense DCLRE1C variant was associated with V-gene and J-gene trimming of TCR beta chains, and the association was replicated in an independent cohort. Presence/absence analyses assumed roughly uniform sequencing depth across donors, an assumption that may not hold. According to the authors, the approach could potentially be generalized to other disease states and immunological phenotypes. Because some donors lacked HLA typing at each locus, the association tests relied only on the typed subset. Compared with the approximately 600-donor mean, donors in an Asian-associated ancestry cluster had fewer N-insertions in productive TCRs, according to a later genetic analysis. Correlated functional status among segregating V segments might reflect linkage disequilibrium, but an unknown experimental factor could not be ruled out. Immune exposure information for the cohort was limited to CMV serostatus. In an earlier analysis of some 500 of the donors, most TCR beta V segments were observed in productive rearrangements about 87% or about 30% of the time, broadly matching IMGT annotations. Several of the top co-occurrence clusters appeared to be linked to parvovirus B19, influenza, CMV and Epstein-Barr virus, according to a later analysis. The classifier was reported to diagnose cytomegalovirus status with high specificity and sensitivity in both the original and validation cohorts. When HLA alleles, especially DR and DQ, strongly co-occurred, TCR associations were difficult to assign to individual alleles. A later analysis found that most CMV-associated TCR beta chains appeared HLA-restricted, with HLA associations seemingly driven largely by CMV exposure. Only TCR beta chains were sequenced in this cohort, and the absence of alpha or paired-chain data limited detectable features. According to a later analysis, TCR association rates differed among HLA loci, with DRB1 alleles showing the most associated TCRs and HLA-C alleles showing the fewest. Because counts were too low, about 15 rarely observed V segments, including chromosome 9 orphons, were left out of the earlier analysis of 500 to 650 of the donors. In a later analysis, some 17,000 TCR beta sequences were associated with specific HLA alleles at a false discovery rate of 0.05.

Material: PBMCs. The V and J genes are TRBV9 and TRBJ1-1, with no confident D gene call. This TCR was recovered from a woman aged 18-30 years in good health and CMV-seronegative. This receptor has the CDR3 CASSVGSKNTEAFF. The DNA sequence reads TGTGCCAGCAGCGTAGGGAGCAAGAACACTGAAGCTTTCTTT.